The TCR beta chain under discussion was sequenced for a study of post-analysis software for immune sequencing data. General observations from the study: Samples sharing a preparation batch grouped tightly together when assessed by F measure. Comparison of patients with controls showed a handful of TRBV segments more frequent in patients, TRBV5-6, TRBV5-1 and TRBV20-1 among them. Those with multiple sclerosis, the patient group, showed significantly lower normalized Chao1 diversity than controls.

The CDR3 sequence is 14 residues long. V lost 3 bases and J lost 6; bases outside the gene matches: 8. Germline loops: CDR1 SGHKS, CDR2 YYEKEE (reference sequence). The library was made from cDNA and included unique molecular identifiers. The T cell input of roughly 0.9 to 11 million gave about half a million cDNA molecules. TCRdb ran MiXCR on the PCR reads and lists one entry per CDR3 protein. The profile shows roughly 570,000 distinct CDR3 sequences, around 34% of them singletons. About this clonotype itself: Its antigen is unknown.

The receptor was derived from a girl aged 2 to 17 with multiple sclerosis. The V and J genes are TRBV5-5 and TRBJ2-7, with 8 positions matching TRBD1. Sequencing was carried out using blood. The CDR3 is CASSSTGQGIEQYF. The CDR3 DNA follows: TGTGCCAGCAGCTCCACCGGACAGGGTATCGAGCAGTACTTC.